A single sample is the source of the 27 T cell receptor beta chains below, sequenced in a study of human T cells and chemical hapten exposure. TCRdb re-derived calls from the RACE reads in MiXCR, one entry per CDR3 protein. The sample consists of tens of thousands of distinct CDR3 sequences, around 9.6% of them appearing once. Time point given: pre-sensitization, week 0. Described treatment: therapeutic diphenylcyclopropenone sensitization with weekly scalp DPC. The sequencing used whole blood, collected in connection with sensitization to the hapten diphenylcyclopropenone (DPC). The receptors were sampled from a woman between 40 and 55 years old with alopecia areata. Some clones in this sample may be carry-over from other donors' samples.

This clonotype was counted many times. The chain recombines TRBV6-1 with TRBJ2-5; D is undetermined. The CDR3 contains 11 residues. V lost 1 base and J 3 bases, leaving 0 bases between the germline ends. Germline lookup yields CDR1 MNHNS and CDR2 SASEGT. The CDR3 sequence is CASSEEETQYF. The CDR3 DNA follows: TGTGCCAGCAGTGAAGAAGAGACCCAGTACTTC.

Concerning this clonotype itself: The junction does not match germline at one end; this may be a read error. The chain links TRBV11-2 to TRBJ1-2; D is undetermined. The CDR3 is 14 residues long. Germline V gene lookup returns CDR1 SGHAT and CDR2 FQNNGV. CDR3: CDSSLSNDNYGYTF. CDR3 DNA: TGTGACAGCAGCTTAAGTAATGATAACTATGGCTACACCTTC.

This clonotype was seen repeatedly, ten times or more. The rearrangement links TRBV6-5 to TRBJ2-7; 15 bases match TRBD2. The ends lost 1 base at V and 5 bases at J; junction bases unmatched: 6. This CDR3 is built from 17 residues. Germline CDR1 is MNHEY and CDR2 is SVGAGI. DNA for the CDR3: TGTGCCAGCAGTTACTGGGGACTAGCGGGGGGTCCGAACGAGCAGTACTTC. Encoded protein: CASSYWGLAGGPNEQYF.

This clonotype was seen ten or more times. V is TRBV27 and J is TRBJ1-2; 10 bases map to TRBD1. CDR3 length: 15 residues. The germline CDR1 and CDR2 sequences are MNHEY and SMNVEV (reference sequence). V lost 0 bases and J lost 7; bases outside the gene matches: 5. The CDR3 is CASSLSTGGASGYTF. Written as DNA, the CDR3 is TGTGCCAGCAGTTTATCGACAGGGGGCGCCTCTGGCTACACCTTC.

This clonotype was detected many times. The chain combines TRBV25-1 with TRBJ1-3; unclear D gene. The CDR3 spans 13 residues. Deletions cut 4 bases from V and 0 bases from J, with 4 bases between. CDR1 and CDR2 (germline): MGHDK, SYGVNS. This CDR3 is CASSGHSGNTIYF. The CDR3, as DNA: TGTGCCAGCAGTGGGCACTCTGGAAACACCATATATTTT.

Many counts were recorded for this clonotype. The CDR3 sequence: CASSRIDRGRLHF. The DNA for the CDR3 is TGCGCCAGCAGCCGAATCGACCGCGGAAGACTCCACTTT. The V gene is TRBV4-3, the J gene TRBJ1-6; no definite D call. The V gene lost 4 bases and the J gene lost 16 bases, with 17 bases spanning the gap. This CDR3 region has 13 residues. Germline V gene lookup returns CDR1 LGHNA and CDR2 YSLEER.

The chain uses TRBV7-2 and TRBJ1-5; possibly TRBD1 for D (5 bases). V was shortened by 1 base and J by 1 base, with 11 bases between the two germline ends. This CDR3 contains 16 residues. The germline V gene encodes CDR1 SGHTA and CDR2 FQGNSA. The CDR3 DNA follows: TGTGCCAGCAGCTTAGTCGGCGGGGGGAGCAATCAGCCCCAGCATTTT. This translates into CASSLVGGGSNQPQHF.

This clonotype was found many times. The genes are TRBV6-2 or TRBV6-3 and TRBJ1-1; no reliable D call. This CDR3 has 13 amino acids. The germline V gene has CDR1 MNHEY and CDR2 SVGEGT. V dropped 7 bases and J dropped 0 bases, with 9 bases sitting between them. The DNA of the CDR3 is TGTGCCAGCATTTCGAGGGTGAACACTGAAGCTTTCTTT. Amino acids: CASISRVNTEAFF.

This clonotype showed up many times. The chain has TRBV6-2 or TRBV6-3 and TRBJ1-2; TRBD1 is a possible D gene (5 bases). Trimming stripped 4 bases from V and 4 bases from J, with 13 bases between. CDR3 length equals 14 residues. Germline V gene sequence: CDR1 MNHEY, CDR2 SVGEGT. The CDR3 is CASSWGPSSYGYTF. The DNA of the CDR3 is TGTGCCAGCAGTTGGGGACCCAGCTCCTATGGCTACACCTTC.

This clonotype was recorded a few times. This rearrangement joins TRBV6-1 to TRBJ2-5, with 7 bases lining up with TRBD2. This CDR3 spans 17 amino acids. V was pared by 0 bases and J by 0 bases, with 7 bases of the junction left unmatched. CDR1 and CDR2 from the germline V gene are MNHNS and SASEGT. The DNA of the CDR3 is TGTGCCAGCAGTGAAGCGCAGCGGGGTTGGTACCAAGAGACCCAGTACTTC. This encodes CASSEAQRGWYQETQYF.

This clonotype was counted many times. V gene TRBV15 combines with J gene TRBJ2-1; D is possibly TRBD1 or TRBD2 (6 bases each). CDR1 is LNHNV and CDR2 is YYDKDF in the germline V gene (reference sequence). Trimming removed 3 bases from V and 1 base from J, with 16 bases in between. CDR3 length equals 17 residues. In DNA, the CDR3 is TGTGCCACCAGCAGCCCTCGAGGGGGGACGTCCTACAATGAGCAGTTCTTC. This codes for CATSSPRGGTSYNEQFF.

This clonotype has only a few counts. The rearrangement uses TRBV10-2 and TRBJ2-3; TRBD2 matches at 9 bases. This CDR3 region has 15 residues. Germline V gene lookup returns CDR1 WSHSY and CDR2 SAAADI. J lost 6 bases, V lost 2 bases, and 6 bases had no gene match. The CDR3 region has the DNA TGCGCCAGCAGTGAGGGGAGCGGGGGGTACGATACGCAGTATTTT. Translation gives CASSEGSGGYDTQYF.

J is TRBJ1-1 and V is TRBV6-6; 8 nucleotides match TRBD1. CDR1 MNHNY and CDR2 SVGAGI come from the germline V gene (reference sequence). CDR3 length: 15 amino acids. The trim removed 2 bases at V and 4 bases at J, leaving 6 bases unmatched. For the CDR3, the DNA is TGTGCCAGCAGTTACGTCCAGGGGGCCTCCACTGAAGCTTTCTTT. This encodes CASSYVQGASTEAFF.

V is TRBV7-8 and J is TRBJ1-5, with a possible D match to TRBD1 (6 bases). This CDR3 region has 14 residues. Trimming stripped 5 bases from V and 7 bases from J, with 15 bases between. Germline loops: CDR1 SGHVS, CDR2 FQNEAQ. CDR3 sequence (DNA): TGTGCCAGCAGCGGAACAGGGTTAAGCCAGCCCCAGCATTTT. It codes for CASSGTGLSQPQHF. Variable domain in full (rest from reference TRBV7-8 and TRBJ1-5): GAGVSQSPRYKVAKRGQDVALRCDPISGHVSLFWYQQALGQGPEFLTYFQNEAQLDKSGLPSDRFFAERPEGSVSTLKIQRTQQEDSAVYLCASSGTGLSQPQHFGDGTRLSIL.

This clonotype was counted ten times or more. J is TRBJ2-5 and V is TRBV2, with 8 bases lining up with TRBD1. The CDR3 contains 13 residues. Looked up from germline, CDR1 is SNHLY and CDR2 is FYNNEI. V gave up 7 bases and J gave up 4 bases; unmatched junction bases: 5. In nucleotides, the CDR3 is TGTGCCAGCAAGGCAGGGGGCCTAGAGACCCAGTACTTC. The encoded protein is CASKAGGLETQYF.

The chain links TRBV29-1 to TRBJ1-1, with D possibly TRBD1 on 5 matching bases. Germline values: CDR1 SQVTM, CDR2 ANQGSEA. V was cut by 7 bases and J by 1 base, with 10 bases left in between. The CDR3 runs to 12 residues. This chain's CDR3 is CSGGRKNTEAFF. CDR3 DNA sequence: TGCAGCGGGGGACGTAAGAACACTGAAGCTTTCTTT.

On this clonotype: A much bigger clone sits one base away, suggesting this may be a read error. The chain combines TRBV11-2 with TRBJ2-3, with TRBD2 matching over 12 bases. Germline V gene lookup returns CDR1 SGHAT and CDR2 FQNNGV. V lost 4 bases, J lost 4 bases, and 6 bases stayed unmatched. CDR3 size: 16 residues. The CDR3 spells CASSSTSGGRADTQYF. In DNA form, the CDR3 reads TGTGCCAGCAGCTCGACTAGCGGGGGACGCGCAGATACGCAGTATTTT. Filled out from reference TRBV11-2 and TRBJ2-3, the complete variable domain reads EAGVAQSPRYKIIEKRQSVAFWCNPISGHATLYWYQQILGQGPKLLIQFQNNGVVDDSQLPKDRFSAERLKGVDSTLKIQPAKLEDSAVYLCASSSTSGGRADTQYFGPGTRLTVL.

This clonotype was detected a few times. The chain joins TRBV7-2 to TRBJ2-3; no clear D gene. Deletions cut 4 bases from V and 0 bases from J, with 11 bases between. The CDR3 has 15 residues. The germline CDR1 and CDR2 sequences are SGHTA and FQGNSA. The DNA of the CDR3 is TGTGCCAGCAGCTCTTACAAGACTAGCACAGATACGCAGTATTTT. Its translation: CASSSYKTSTDTQYF.

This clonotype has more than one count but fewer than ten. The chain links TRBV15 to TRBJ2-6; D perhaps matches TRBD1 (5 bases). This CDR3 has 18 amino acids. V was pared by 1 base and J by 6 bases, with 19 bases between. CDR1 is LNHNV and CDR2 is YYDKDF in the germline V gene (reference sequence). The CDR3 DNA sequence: TGTGCCACCAGCAGAGTCCGTGCAGGGCCCTATCTGGCCAACGTCCTGACTTTC. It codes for CATSRVRAGPYLANVLTF.

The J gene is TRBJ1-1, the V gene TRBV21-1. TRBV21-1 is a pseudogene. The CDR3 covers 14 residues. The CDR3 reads CASSKRQATLEAFF. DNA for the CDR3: TGTGCCAGCAGCAAGAGGCAGGCGACGTTAGAAGCTTTCTTT.

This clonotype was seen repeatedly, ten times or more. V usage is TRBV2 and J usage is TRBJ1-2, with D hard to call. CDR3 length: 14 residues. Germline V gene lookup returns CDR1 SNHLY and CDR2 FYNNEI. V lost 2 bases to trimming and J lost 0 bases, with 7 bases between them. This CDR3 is CASSESYPNYGYTF. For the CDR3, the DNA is TGTGCCAGCAGTGAATCCTACCCTAACTATGGCTACACCTTC.

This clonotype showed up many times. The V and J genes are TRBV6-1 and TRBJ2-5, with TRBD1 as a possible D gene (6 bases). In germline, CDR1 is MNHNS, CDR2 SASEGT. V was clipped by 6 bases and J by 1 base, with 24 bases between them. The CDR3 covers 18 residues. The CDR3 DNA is TGTGCCAGCAGGCGATTTTTATACAGGGTTTCGGGCCAAGAGACCCAGTACTTC. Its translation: CASRRFLYRVSGQETQYF.

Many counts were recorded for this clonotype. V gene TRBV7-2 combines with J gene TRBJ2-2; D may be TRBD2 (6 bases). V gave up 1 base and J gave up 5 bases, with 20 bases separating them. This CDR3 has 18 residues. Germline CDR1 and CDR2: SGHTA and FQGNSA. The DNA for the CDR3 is TGTGCCAGCAGCTTAGGCCTAACCGGGACTGGATGGACCGGGGAGCTGTTTTTT. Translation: CASSLGLTGTGWTGELFF. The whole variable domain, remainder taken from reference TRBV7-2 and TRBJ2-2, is GAGVSQSPSNKVTEKGKDVELRCDPISGHTALYWYRQSLGQGLEFLIYFQGNSAPDKSGLPSDRFSAERTGGSVSTLTIQRTQQEDSAVYLCASSLGLTGTGWTGELFFGEGSRLTVL.

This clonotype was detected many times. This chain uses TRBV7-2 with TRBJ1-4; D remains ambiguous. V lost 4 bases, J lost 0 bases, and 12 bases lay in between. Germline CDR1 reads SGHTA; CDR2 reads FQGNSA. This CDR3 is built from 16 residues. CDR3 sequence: CASSSMHSSTNEKLFF. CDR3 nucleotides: TGTGCCAGCAGCTCCATGCATTCCTCAACTAATGAAAAACTGTTTTTT.

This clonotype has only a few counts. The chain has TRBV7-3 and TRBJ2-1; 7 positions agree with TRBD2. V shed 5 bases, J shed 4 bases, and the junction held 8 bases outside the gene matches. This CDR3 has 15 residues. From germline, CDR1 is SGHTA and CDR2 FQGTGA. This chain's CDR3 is CASSLTLGGYNEQFF. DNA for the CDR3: TGTGCCAGCAGCCTCACCTTGGGGGGGTACAATGAGCAGTTCTTC.

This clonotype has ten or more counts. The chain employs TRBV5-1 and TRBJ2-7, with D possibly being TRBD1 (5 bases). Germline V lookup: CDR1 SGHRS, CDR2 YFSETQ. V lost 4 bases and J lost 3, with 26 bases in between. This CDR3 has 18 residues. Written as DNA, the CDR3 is TGCGCCAGCAGCCCCCGCCCGAGACAGTCAAATCCCAGCTACGAGCAGTACTTC. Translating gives CASSPRPRQSNPSYEQYF.

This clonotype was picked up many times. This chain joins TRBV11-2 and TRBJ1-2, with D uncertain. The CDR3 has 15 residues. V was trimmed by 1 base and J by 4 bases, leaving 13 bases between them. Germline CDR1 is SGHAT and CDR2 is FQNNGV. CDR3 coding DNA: TGTGCCAGCAGCTTAGGAGGCGGCCTGATCTATGGCTACACCTTC. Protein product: CASSLGGGLIYGYTF.